This is a list of T cell receptor beta chains from one sample in a study of beta chain features in type 1 diabetes. The protocol was immunoSEQ multiplex PCR, while the TCRdb copy is restricted to in-frame clones and leaves out a portion. The repertoire holds hundreds of thousands of clones, with less than 9.5% as singletons. Sequenced sample: central memory CD4+ T cells from blood. The receptors stem from a woman in her late teens or twenties in good health. Each CDR3 is given with its conserved first and last residue. A D gene is named only where the DNA matches it firmly. Clone size is not always given. Where it is, it says once, few, many or a class for expanded clones.

CDR3 protein: CASSQSPIDRGLVPDTQYF
CDR3 DNA: TGCGCCAGCAGTCAATCTCCAATCGACAGGGGACTAGTCCCAGATACGCAGTATTTT
J gene: TRBJ2-3
D gene: NA
V gene: TRBV23-1
clone size: NA

CDR3 protein: CATSRNRMQDEQFF
CDR3 DNA: TGTGCCACCAGCAGAAATCGGATGCAGGATGAGCAGTTCTTC
J gene: TRBJ2-1
D gene: NA
V gene: TRBV15
clone size: many

CDR3 protein: CASSETSSYNEQFF
CDR3 DNA: TGTGCCAGCAGCGAAACTAGCTCCTACAATGAGCAGTTCTTC
J gene: TRBJ2-1
D gene: NA
V gene: TRBV2
clone size: many

CDR3 protein: CASSEFGTRVLDTQYF
CDR3 DNA: TGTGCCAGCAGTGAATTCGGGACTAGGGTCTTAGATACGCAGTATTTT
J gene: TRBJ2-3
D gene: TRBD2
V gene: TRBV2
clone size: few

CDR3 protein: CASRLTGGNTGELFF
CDR3 DNA: TGTGCCAGCAGACTAACAGGGGGTAACACCGGGGAGCTGTTTTTT
J gene: TRBJ2-2
D gene: TRBD1
V gene: TRBV27
clone size: few

CDR3 protein: CASSFSRQGEAFF
CDR3 DNA: TGTGCCAGCAGTTTTTCCCGACAGGGCGAAGCTTTCTTT
J gene: TRBJ1-1
D gene: TRBD1
V gene: TRBV27
clone size: NA

CDR3 protein: CASSLVESARVGNEQFF
CDR3 DNA: TGTGCCAGCAGCTTAGTGGAGTCGGCTAGGGTGGGCAATGAGCAGTTCTTC
J gene: TRBJ2-1
D gene: NA
V gene: TRBV7-6
clone size: NA

CDR3 protein: CASSHSSASAETQYF
CDR3 DNA: TGTGCCAGCAGCCATTCCTCCGCCAGTGCAGAGACCCAGTACTTC
J gene: TRBJ2-5
D gene: NA
V gene: TRBV14
clone size: many

CDR3 protein: CASSPGRNQPQHF
CDR3 DNA: TGCGCCAGCAGCCCGGGACGAAATCAGCCCCAGCATTTT
J gene: TRBJ1-5
D gene: NA
V gene: TRBV4-3
clone size: NA

CDR3 protein: CASGGGYSNQPQHF
CDR3 DNA: TGTGCCAGCGGGGGCGGATATAGCAATCAGCCCCAGCATTTT
J gene: TRBJ1-5
D gene: NA
V gene: TRBV6-6
clone size: few

CDR3 protein: CASSQEWLGEQYF
CDR3 DNA: TGCGCCAGCAGCCAAGAATGGTTGGGCGAGCAGTACTTC
J gene: TRBJ2-7
D gene: NA
V gene: TRBV4-3
clone size: NA

CDR3 protein: CASSQGNGNTEAFF
CDR3 DNA: TGTGCCAGCAGTCAGGGGAATGGGAACACTGAAGCTTTCTTT
J gene: TRBJ1-1
D gene: NA
V gene: TRBV6-5
clone size: few

CDR3 protein: CASKTGANTGELFF
CDR3 DNA: TGTGCCAGCAAGACAGGGGCGAACACCGGGGAGCTGTTTTTT
J gene: TRBJ2-2
D gene: TRBD1
V gene: TRBV2
clone size: few

CDR3 protein: CASSLSAGGGSYEQYF
CDR3 DNA: TGTGCCAGCAGCTTATCGGCGGGAGGGGGGTCCTACGAGCAGTACTTC
J gene: TRBJ2-7
D gene: TRBD2
V gene: TRBV11-2
clone size: few

CDR3 protein: CASSFGNSGTLGETQYF
CDR3 DNA: TGTGCCAGCAGCTTTGGTAATAGCGGAACCCTGGGGGAGACCCAGTACTTC
J gene: TRBJ2-5
D gene: NA
V gene: TRBV7-2
clone size: NA

CDR3 protein: CASSGGILSGANVLTF
CDR3 DNA: TGTGCCAGCAGTGGTGGAATCCTCTCTGGGGCCAACGTCCTGACTTTC
J gene: TRBJ2-6
D gene: NA
V gene: TRBV6-1
clone size: NA

CDR3 protein: CASSLGIAQETQYF
CDR3 DNA: TGTGCCAGCAGTTTAGGAATAGCCCAAGAGACCCAGTACTTC
J gene: TRBJ2-5
D gene: NA
V gene: TRBV27
clone size: NA

CDR3 protein: CASSETGDNYGYTF
CDR3 DNA: TGTGCCAGCAGCGAAACCGGGGATAACTATGGCTACACCTTC
J gene: TRBJ1-2
D gene: NA
V gene: TRBV7-2
clone size: NA

CDR3 protein: CASSLEAGTQYF
CDR3 DNA: TGTGCCAGCAGCTTAGAGGCAGGGACGCAGTATTTT
J gene: TRBJ2-3
D gene: NA
V gene: TRBV7-2
clone size: NA

CDR3 protein: CASIRGIDTEAFF
CDR3 DNA: TGTGCCAGCATACGGGGAATAGACACTGAAGCTTTCTTT
J gene: TRBJ1-1
D gene: NA
V gene: TRBV2
clone size: few

CDR3 protein: CASSLAGFEYNEQFF
CDR3 DNA: TGCGCCAGCAGCTTGGCAGGGTTTGAGTACAATGAGCAGTTCTTC
J gene: TRBJ2-1
D gene: NA
V gene: TRBV5-1
clone size: NA

CDR3 protein: CASSFGRDRVSDTQYF
CDR3 DNA: TGTGCCAGCAGTTTTGGCCGAGACAGGGTGTCTGATACGCAGTATTTT
J gene: TRBJ2-3
D gene: TRBD1
V gene: TRBV28
clone size: NA

CDR3 protein: CASSSTGYEQYF
CDR3 DNA: TGTGCCAGCAGCTCTACAGGGTACGAGCAGTACTTC
J gene: TRBJ2-7
D gene: NA
V gene: TRBV6-6
clone size: NA

CDR3 protein: CASSISHGYAYEQYF
CDR3 DNA: TGTGCCAGTAGTATTTCTCACGGTTATGCTTACGAGCAGTACTTC
J gene: TRBJ2-7
D gene: NA
V gene: TRBV19
clone size: few

CDR3 protein: CASSPGQSSYEQYF
CDR3 DNA: TGTGCCAGCTCACCAGGCCAAAGCTCCTACGAGCAGTACTTC
J gene: TRBJ2-7
D gene: NA
V gene: TRBV18
clone size: NA

CDR3 protein: CASGREPGTDTQYF
CDR3 DNA: TGCGCCAGCGGGCGGGAGCCGGGCACAGATACGCAGTATTTT
J gene: TRBJ2-3
D gene: TRBD2
V gene: TRBV5-1
clone size: few

CDR3 protein: CASSVAPDRSTEAFF
CDR3 DNA: TGTGCCAGCAGCGTAGCCCCGGACAGGTCAACTGAAGCTTTCTTT
J gene: TRBJ1-1
D gene: TRBD1
V gene: TRBV9
clone size: few

CDR3 protein: CASRTQGRNTGELFF
CDR3 DNA: TGCGCCAGCAGGACGCAGGGTCGGAACACCGGGGAGCTGTTTTTT
J gene: TRBJ2-2
D gene: NA
V gene: TRBV5-1
clone size: few

CDR3 protein: CASSIQGVRTEAFF
CDR3 DNA: TGTGCCAGCAGCATTCAGGGGGTTCGGACTGAAGCTTTCTTT
J gene: TRBJ1-1
D gene: TRBD1
V gene: TRBV7-9
clone size: few

CDR3 protein: CASSLARSTDTQYF
CDR3 DNA: TGTGCCAGCAGCTTGGCTAGGAGCACAGATACGCAGTATTTT
J gene: TRBJ2-3
D gene: NA
V gene: TRBV5-5
clone size: few

CDR3 protein: CASSSRPGSALVETQYF
CDR3 DNA: TGTGCTAGCAGCTCCCGCCCGGGATCCGCCTTGGTGGAGACCCAGTACTTC
J gene: TRBJ2-5
D gene: NA
V gene: TRBV7-7
clone size: few

CDR3 protein: CASSGQGSGTDTQYF
CDR3 DNA: TGTGCCAGCAGCGGACAGGGGAGCGGCACAGATACGCAGTATTTT
J gene: TRBJ2-3
D gene: TRBD1
V gene: TRBV5-4
clone size: many

CDR3 protein: CASTQRSYLLSGANVLTF
CDR3 DNA: TGTGCCAGCACTCAACGGTCGTACCTACTCTCTGGGGCCAACGTCCTGACTTTC
J gene: TRBJ2-6
D gene: NA
V gene: TRBV2
clone size: NA

CDR3 protein: CASSLTALAGGMDTQYF
CDR3 DNA: TGTGCCAGCAGCTTAACCGCACTAGCGGGGGGAATGGATACGCAGTATTTT
J gene: TRBJ2-3
D gene: TRBD2
V gene: TRBV7-3
clone size: NA

CDR3 protein: CASSRHGYEQYF
CDR3 DNA: TGTGCCAGCAGTCGGCACGGATACGAGCAGTACTTC
J gene: TRBJ2-7
D gene: NA
V gene: TRBV2
clone size: few

CDR3 protein: CASSLHTDTQYF
CDR3 DNA: TGTGCCAGCAGCCTTCACACAGATACGCAGTATTTT
J gene: TRBJ2-3
D gene: NA
V gene: TRBV7-2
clone size: many

CDR3 protein: CASSLAYMQPQHF
CDR3 DNA: TGTGCCAGCAGCTTAGCGTACATGCAGCCCCAGCATTTT
J gene: TRBJ1-5
D gene: NA
V gene: TRBV7-2
clone size: few

CDR3 protein: CASSEQGRETQYF
CDR3 DNA: TGTGCCAGCAGTGAACAGGGGCGGGAGACCCAGTACTTC
J gene: TRBJ2-5
D gene: NA
V gene: TRBV6-1
clone size: many